Listed here is a single T cell receptor beta chain. The V end lost 0 bases, the J end lost 8 bases, and 14 bases lay between the germline ends. This CDR3 spans 14 amino acids. Germline V CDR1 and CDR2: SGHTS, YDEGEE. In the original processing: Researchers report that nucleated cell counts were estimated from reference gene primer amplification. The method was immunoSEQ multiplex PCR; TCRdb's version includes in-frame clones alone and lacks a portion of them. The V and J calls and clone size are taken from that table; D and trimming were inferred from the DNA. Among roughly 50,000 clones listed, about 90% were seen once. This entry belongs to a study of blood T cell repertoires in COVID-19. For the study at large: Sample material is recorded as cDNA or gDNA derived from T cells, B-cell-depleted T cells, or PBMCs.

The TCR was taken from a human donor with active COVID-19. The donor label of this sample is uncertain. V usage is TRBV5-8 and J usage is TRBJ1-1; D perhaps matches TRBD1 (6 bases). Material: peripheral blood. The CDR3 is CASSLGLTGLEAFF. CDR3 DNA sequence: TGTGCCAGCAGCTTGGGGCTTACAGGGCTAGAAGCTTTCTTT.